This is a list of T cell receptor beta chains from one sample in a study of blood T cell repertoires in COVID-19. Some clones are missing from TCRdb's copy, which holds only in-frame ones; the method was immunoSEQ multiplex PCR. This table holds 250,000 to 350,000 clones, about 90% found once. The material sequenced was peripheral blood. These receptors were taken from a woman aged 50 to 60 with COVID-19, enrolled during active disease. CDR3s include the opening cysteine and the closing phenylalanine or tryptophan. A D gene is named only where the DNA matches it firmly. Clone size appears in some rows only: once, few, many, or a class for an expanded clone.

j_call d_call v_call clone_size cdr3_nt cdr3_aa
TRBJ1-2 NA TRBV25-1 NA TGTGCCAGCAGGGAGGGACTTAACTATGGCTACACCTTC CASREGLNYGYTF
TRBJ2-7 TRBD2 TRBV7-3 NA TGTGCCAGCAGCTTAGACGGACCGGGACTAGCGGGAGAATGGTTCGGCGAGCAGTACTTC CASSLDGPGLAGEWFGEQYF
TRBJ2-3 NA TRBV19 NA TGTGCCAGTAGTATAGGACTAAGCACAGATACGCAGTATTTT CASSIGLSTDTQYF
TRBJ1-1 NA TRBV5-1 NA TGCGCCAGCAGCTCGGACAGCAACACTGAAGCTTTCTTT CASSSDSNTEAFF
TRBJ2-4 NA TRBV21-1 NA TGTGCCAGCAGCAAAGGACAGGCCAAAAACATTCAGTACTTC CASSKGQAKNIQYF
TRBJ1-5 NA TRBV9 NA TGTGCCAGCAGCGTAAATAAAACAGGGAATCAGCCCCAGCATTTT CASSVNKTGNQPQHF
TRBJ1-2 TRBD1 TRBV13 NA TGTGCCAGCAGCATTCTCCGGGGGACAGGGGGCTATGGCTACACCTTC CASSILRGTGGYGYTF
TRBJ2-7 TRBD1 TRBV3-1/TRBV3-2 NA TGTGCCAGCAGCCAGGACCGGGACAGGTTTGGCTACGAGCAGTACTTC CASSQDRDRFGYEQYF
TRBJ2-1 TRBD2 TRBV9 NA TGTGCCAGCAGCCTTCTAGCGGGAAACTACAATGAGCAGTTCTTC CASSLLAGNYNEQFF
TRBJ2-1 TRBD2 TRBV7-9 few TGTGCCAGCAGCTTACCATATCGTGTTAGCGGGAGCCGGAATGAGCAGTTCTTC CASSLPYRVSGSRNEQFF
TRBJ2-5 NA TRBV4-2 NA TGTGCCAGCAGCCAGCTCGACAGGGGAGGGCAAGAGACCCAGTACTTC CASSQLDRGGQETQYF
TRBJ1-1 TRBD1 TRBV6-2/TRBV6-3 NA TGTGCCAGCAGTTACTCGTTCCCCGAGGGGGCCACTGAAGCTTTCTTT CASSYSFPEGATEAFF
TRBJ2-1 NA TRBV3-1/TRBV3-2 NA TGTGCCAGCAGCCCCTACGCGGCCAATGAGCAGTTCTTC CASSPYAANEQFF
TRBJ2-7 TRBD1 TRBV29-1 NA TGCAGCGTTTATCGGAGACAGGGGGCTTACCACGAGCAGTACTTC CSVYRRQGAYHEQYF
TRBJ1-1 NA TRBV7-9 NA TGTGCCAGCAGCCGAATTTCGGGGGTCGGCACTGAAGCTTTCTTT CASSRISGVGTEAFF
TRBJ1-4 NA TRBV21-1 NA TGTGCCAGCAGCAAAGCGCTTGGGGGACTACGGGAAAAACTGTTTTTT CASSKALGGLREKLFF
TRBJ1-2 NA TRBV28 NA TGTGCCAGCAGTTTAGCCCCACCTAGAGAAAGATTCGGCTACACCTTC CASSLAPPRERFGYTF
TRBJ2-7 TRBD2 TRBV25-1 NA TGTGCCAGCAGTGTTACACTAGCGGGATCCTACGAGCAGTACTTC CASSVTLAGSYEQYF
TRBJ1-1 TRBD1 TRBV5-5 NA TGTGCCAGCAGCTTGTCGGCAGGGGGGTCCACTGAAGCTTTCTTT CASSLSAGGSTEAFF
TRBJ1-1 TRBD1 TRBV9 NA TGTGCCAGCAGCGCCGTGACAGGGGGCGAAAAGGAGGCTTTCTTT CASSAVTGGEKEAFF
TRBJ2-7 TRBD2 TRBV11-2 once TGTGCCAGCAGAGGGTGGGGGACTAGCGGGCTTACCTACGAGCAGTACTTC CASRGWGTSGLTYEQYF
TRBJ1-4 NA TRBV3-1/TRBV3-2 NA TGTGCCAGCAGCCCCCAAACAGGGCGAACTAATGAAAAACTGTTTTTT CASSPQTGRTNEKLFF
TRBJ2-2 TRBD2 TRBV14 NA TGTGCCAGTGCCCCCCGGACTAGCGGGCGGAACACCGGGGAGCTGTTTTTT CASAPRTSGRNTGELFF
TRBJ2-7 NA TRBV4-1 few TGCGCCAGCAGCCCGTTGGGGGGGCCACTGTACGAGCAGTACTTC CASSPLGGPLYEQYF
TRBJ2-3 TRBD2 TRBV4-1 NA TGCGCCAGCAGACCAAGGACTAGCGGGCACACAGATACGCAGTATTTT CASRPRTSGHTDTQYF
TRBJ2-1 TRBD2 TRBV5-1 NA TGCGCCAGCAGCTTGGATCCTCGGACTAGCGGGAAAGGGAATGAGCAGTTCTTC CASSLDPRTSGKGNEQFF
TRBJ2-3 NA TRBV6-2/TRBV6-3 few TGTGCCAGCAGTTACTCGACTAGCACAGATACGCAGTATTTT CASSYSTSTDTQYF
TRBJ1-1 NA TRBV6-4 few TGTGCCAGCAGTGACTCGAGTCTGAACACTGAAGCTTTCTTT CASSDSSLNTEAFF
TRBJ1-2 TRBD1 TRBV5-1 once TGCGCCAGCAGCGAACCGGGACAGGCGGGTGGCTACACCTTC CASSEPGQAGGYTF
TRBJ2-7 TRBD2 TRBV4-2 NA TGTGCCAGCAGCCAAGATTTAACTAGCGGGACCTACGAGCAGTACTTC CASSQDLTSGTYEQYF
TRBJ2-1 TRBD2 TRBV19 NA TGTGCCAGTAGTATGGGACTAGCGGGATACAATGAGCAGTTCTTC CASSMGLAGYNEQFF
TRBJ2-1 NA TRBV29-1 NA TGCAGCGACCGGACAACTTACAATGAGCAGTTCTTC CSDRTTYNEQFF
TRBJ2-7 TRBD1 TRBV3-1/TRBV3-2 NA TGTGCCAGCAGCCTACAGACAGGGTCGGGCTACGAGCAGTACTTC CASSLQTGSGYEQYF
TRBJ2-7 TRBD2 TRBV4-2 NA TGTGCCAGCAGCCGAGGCAGCGGGAGCTCCTACGAGCAGTACTTC CASSRGSGSSYEQYF
TRBJ2-7 NA TRBV6-6 NA TGTGCCAGCAGTTACTTACAGTCGATCTACGAGCAGTACTTC CASSYLQSIYEQYF
TRBJ1-2 TRBD1 TRBV18 once TGTGCCAGCTCACGCATCGAGCAGGGGGGCGTCGGGACTAACTATGGCTACACCTTC CASSRIEQGGVGTNYGYTF
TRBJ1-6 TRBD1 TRBV10-3 NA TGTGCCATACGATGGGACAGTACATCACCCCTCCACTTT CAIRWDSTSPLHF
TRBJ1-4 TRBD1 TRBV19 NA TGTGCCAGTAGTATTGGGGACAGGGCTTGGGAAAAACTGTTTTTT CASSIGDRAWEKLFF
TRBJ1-1 NA TRBV11-2 NA TGTGCCAGCAGCGCGGGCAGATTGAACACTGAAGCTTTCTTT CASSAGRLNTEAFF
TRBJ2-2 NA TRBV5-8 NA TGTGCCAGCAAACGAGCTGCTACCGGGGAGCTGTTTTTT CASKRAATGELFF
TRBJ1-1 NA TRBV11-2 NA TGTGCCAGCAGCTCCCCCTTCAACCAGCGCACTGAAGCTTTCTTT CASSSPFNQRTEAFF
TRBJ2-7 TRBD2 TRBV18 NA TGTGCCAGCTCTTCTAGCGGCCAGATCTACGAGCAGTACTTC CASSSSGQIYEQYF
TRBJ2-2 NA TRBV18 NA TGTGCCAGCTCACCAGCGGGCCCCGGGGAGCTGTTTTTT CASSPAGPGELFF
TRBJ2-5 TRBD2 TRBV6-5 once TGTGCCAGCAGGGCTAGCGGTTATAGCGGGGCCCAGTACTTC CASRASGYSGAQYF
TRBJ2-6 NA TRBV5-4 once TGTGCCAGCAGCTTGGACAGGCCTGGGGCCAACGTCCTGACTTTC CASSLDRPGANVLTF
TRBJ2-5 TRBD1 TRBV27 NA TGTGCCAGCTGTGACAGGGGGGCTCTTCAAGAGACCCAGTACTTC CASCDRGALQETQYF
TRBJ2-1 TRBD2 TRBV27 NA TGTGCCAGCAGTCCCAAAATAGCGGGATTGGTAATTCCCTACAATGAGCAGTTCTTC CASSPKIAGLVIPYNEQFF